Listed below are T cell receptor beta chains from one sample, sequenced in a study of blood T cell repertoires in COVID-19. Sequencing was performed with immunoSEQ multiplex PCR; in TCRdb, only in-frame clones are kept and a portion is missing. The repertoire holds about 250,000 clones, with 85% to 90% as singletons. Sequencing was done on a sample of PBMCs or T cells enriched from blood (not recorded which). The receptors here all came from a woman younger than 35 who had recovered from COVID-19. Both conserved end residues are part of each CDR3.

j_gene: TRBJ2-7
v_gene: TRBV10-2
CDR3aa: CASWDRQGFEQYF

j_gene: TRBJ1-6
v_gene: TRBV18
CDR3aa: CASSPFEVTGNYNSPLHF

j_gene: TRBJ1-5
v_gene: TRBV9
CDR3aa: CASSARDSNQPQHF

j_gene: TRBJ1-2
v_gene: TRBV3-1/TRBV3-2
CDR3aa: CASSPPTGAKLANYGYTF

j_gene: TRBJ2-1
v_gene: TRBV18
CDR3aa: CASSLVKGLLDNEQFF

j_gene: TRBJ1-2
v_gene: TRBV19
CDR3aa: CASTDRGHGYTF

j_gene: TRBJ1-4
v_gene: TRBV29-1
CDR3aa: CSVLTGALGEKLFF

j_gene: TRBJ1-2
v_gene: TRBV5-6
CDR3aa: CASSLGPEGYGYTF

j_gene: TRBJ2-7
v_gene: TRBV28
CDR3aa: CASSILSTGMHEQYF

j_gene: TRBJ1-4
v_gene: TRBV7-8
CDR3aa: CASSLGWVAGEATNEKLFF

j_gene: TRBJ2-7
v_gene: TRBV6-5
CDR3aa: CASFGSGQYYEQYF

j_gene: TRBJ1-5
v_gene: TRBV28
CDR3aa: CASGRGPQHF

j_gene: TRBJ2-5
v_gene: TRBV7-9
CDR3aa: CASSPKGGYPRETQYF

j_gene: TRBJ2-6
v_gene: TRBV18
CDR3aa: CASSPGTARSGANVLTF

j_gene: TRBJ1-2
v_gene: TRBV2
CDR3aa: CASSVWQGDGYTF

j_gene: TRBJ2-7
v_gene: TRBV29-1
CDR3aa: CSVATGDSYEQYF

j_gene: TRBJ1-2
v_gene: TRBV7-2
CDR3aa: CASSYSGTLVYGYTF

j_gene: TRBJ2-1
v_gene: TRBV12-2
CDR3aa: CASRLCQGNFF

j_gene: TRBJ1-5
v_gene: TRBV27
CDR3aa: CASTQQPGMVPQHF

j_gene: TRBJ2-1
v_gene: TRBV6-5
CDR3aa: CASSFRGKSYNEQFF

j_gene: TRBJ2-3
v_gene: TRBV27
CDR3aa: CASSSSSGHTDTQYF

j_gene: TRBJ2-5
v_gene: TRBV2
CDR3aa: CASRGKDREYQETQYF

j_gene: TRBJ1-6
v_gene: TRBV19
CDR3aa: CASSINYPGTGSGSPLHF

j_gene: TRBJ2-3
v_gene: TRBV5-4
CDR3aa: CASSFVGTDTQYF

j_gene: TRBJ2-3
v_gene: TRBV24-1
CDR3aa: CATSLGLGPTDTQYF

j_gene: TRBJ1-2
v_gene: TRBV28
CDR3aa: CASSLHREGGYTF